These 30 T cell receptor beta chains were sequenced from one sample in a study of T cells after posttransplantation cyclophosphamide. Cells defined as naive were viable CD3+CD4+ or CD3+CD8+ and CCR7+CD45RA+CD45RO-CD95-CD27+CD28+. TCRdb's copy holds only in-frame clones and misses some; the assay was immunoSEQ multiplex PCR. The sample carries 31,000 or so clones, about 91% recorded once. What was sequenced was naive CD4+ T cells sorted from blood. These TCRs come from a man aged 25-45 years in good health and a related stem cell transplant donor.

The V call is TRBV5-4, the J call TRBJ1-1; possible D gene TRBD1, 6 bases. Germline CDR1 is SGHNT and CDR2 is YYREEE (reference sequence). V dropped 3 bases and J dropped 4 bases, with 16 bases sitting between them. CDR3 size: 15 residues. CDR3 residues: CASSSIGGGGTEAFF. The CDR3 nucleotides are TGTGCCAGCAGCTCCATTGGGGGGGGCGGCACTGAAGCTTTCTTT.

This clone was found once. This sequence joins TRBV6-5 and TRBJ2-3, with 11 bases lining up with TRBD1. The CDR3 length is 16 residues. V shed 1 base, J shed 3 bases, and the junction held 3 bases outside the gene matches. CDR1 is MNHEY and CDR2 is SVGAGI in the germline V gene. CDR3 bases: TGTGCCAGCAGTTACTGGGGGACAGGGGGGACAGATACGCAGTATTTT. It translates to CASSYWGTGGTDTQYF.

CDR3 residues: CASSLRTDYEQYF. Written as DNA, the CDR3 is TGTGCCAGCAGCCTTAGGACAGACTACGAGCAGTACTTC. The chain links TRBV7-2 to TRBJ2-7; D perhaps matches TRBD1 (6 bases). Germline V lookup: CDR1 SGHTA, CDR2 FQGNSA. The CDR3 runs to 13 residues. Trimming took 5 bases from V and 3 from J, leaving 11 bases between them.

This clone was seen more than once but under ten times. V and J are TRBV6-5 and TRBJ1-4, with D possibly being TRBD1 (6 bases). This CDR3 has 14 residues. Trimming removed 5 bases from V and 6 bases from J, with 13 bases in between. Germline CDR1 is MNHEY and CDR2 is SVGAGI. The CDR3 DNA follows: TGTGCCAGCAGTCCCTTGACAGGATATGAAAAACTGTTTTTT. The encoded protein is CASSPLTGYEKLFF.

The gene calls are TRBV9 and TRBJ2-5, with TRBD1 as a possible D gene (5 bases). The germline V and J ends were trimmed by 0 bases and 3 bases, with 6 bases remaining between them. This CDR3 has 13 residues. Germline values: CDR1 SGDLS, CDR2 YYNGEE. CDR3 nucleotide sequence: TGTGCCAGCAGCGTAGTAGGGGAAGAGACCCAGTACTTC. Encoded protein: CASSVVGEETQYF.

The V call is TRBV18, the J call TRBJ1-4; tentatively, D is TRBD1 (6 bases). Looked up from germline, CDR1 is KGHSH and CDR2 is LQKENI. This CDR3 contains 14 residues. V lost 4 bases to trimming and J lost 6 bases, with 12 bases between them. This chain's CDR3 is CASSLRTVDEKLFF. CDR3 nucleotides: TGTGCCAGCTCACTCCGGACAGTCGATGAAAAACTGTTTTTT. Using reference TRBV18 and TRBJ1-4 for the parts outside the CDR3, the full variable domain is NAGVMQNPRHLVRRRGQEARLRCSPMKGHSHVYWYRQLPEEGLKFMVYLQKENIIDESGMPKERFSAEFPKEGPSILRIQQVVRGDSAAYFCASSLRTVDEKLFFGSGTQLSVL.

The chain uses TRBV19 and TRBJ2-5; TRBD1 is a possible D gene (7 bases). The length of the CDR3 is 13 residues. The V end lost 5 bases, the J end lost 3 bases, and 10 bases lay between the germline ends. Per the germline V gene, CDR1 is LNHDA and CDR2 is SQIVND (reference sequence). CDR3: CASSGGTEETQYF. CDR3 sequence (DNA): TGTGCCAGTAGTGGGGGGACAGAAGAGACCCAGTACTTC.

This clone was seen only once. This chain links TRBV5-1 with TRBJ2-2; 11 bases are shared with TRBD1. This CDR3 is 15 amino acids long. With 5 bases clipped from V and 5 bases from J, the junction kept 5 bases outside the gene matches. Looked up from germline, CDR1 is SGHRS and CDR2 is YFSETQ. CDR3 sequence reads: CASRKGTGGTGELFF. The CDR3 DNA sequence: TGCGCCAGCAGAAAGGGGACAGGGGGAACCGGGGAGCTGTTTTTT.

The chain is built from TRBV28 and TRBJ2-1, with unresolved D. Germline values: CDR1 MDHEN, CDR2 SYDVKM. Trimming took 5 bases from V and 6 from J, leaving 17 bases between them. This CDR3 region has 15 residues. The CDR3 here is CASSTRIRALNEQFF. CDR3 in DNA: TGTGCCAGCAGTACGCGGATCCGAGCCCTCAATGAGCAGTTCTTC.

Comment on this clone: The junction departs from the called germline gene at one end, perhaps through a read error. Other nucleotide sequences in the sample specify the same CDR3. The chain recombines TRBV7-6 with TRBJ2-7; D is unclear. Germline V gene lookup returns CDR1 SGHVS and CDR2 FNYEAQ. The CDR3 loop spans 16 amino acids. CDR3 bases: TGCGCCAGCAGCTTAAGGTCTAAGACTTCAGTCTACGAGCAGTACTTC. It specifies CASSLRSKTSVYEQYF.

The V call is TRBV2, the J call TRBJ1-1; weak D call: TRBD1 (5 bases). The CDR3 consists of 14 residues. Germline assignment: CDR1 SNHLY and CDR2 FYNNEI. Trimming took 10 bases from V and 9 from J, leaving 24 bases between them. The chain's CDR3 is CATTDTDFGGKAFF. In nucleotides, the CDR3 is TGTGCCACCACTGATACAGATTTCGGGGGTAAAGCTTTCTTT. The variable domain in full, with the rest retrieved from reference TRBV2 and TRBJ1-1, is EPEVTQTPSHQVTQMGQEVILRCVPISNHLYFYWYRQILGQKVEFLVSFYNNEISEKSEIFDDQFSVERPDGSNFTLKIRSTKLEDSAMYFCATTDTDFGGKAFFGQGTRLTVV.

The rearrangement joins TRBV6-1 to TRBJ1-1; TRBD1 agrees at 8 bases. The CDR3 sequence is 15 residues long. Germline CDR1 reads MNHNS; CDR2 reads SASEGT. Trimming cost V 3 bases and J 5 bases; bases outside gene matches: 8. The CDR3 DNA reads TGTGCCAGCAGTGACTACAGGGGGTATCAGACTGAAGCTTTCTTT. Amino acids: CASSDYRGYQTEAFF.

The chain has TRBV5-6 and TRBJ2-2, with D perhaps matching TRBD1 (6 bases). CDR1 is SGHDT, CDR2 YYEEEE, per germline. V gave up 2 bases and J gave up 0 bases, with 11 bases separating them. CDR3 length: 16 residues. Here the CDR3 reads CASSLQGTPNTGELFF. The CDR3 nucleotides are TGTGCCAGCAGCTTACAAGGGACACCGAACACCGGGGAGCTGTTTTTT.

The genes are TRBV4-2 and TRBJ2-7; D perhaps matches TRBD1 (5 bases). Germline CDR1 is LGHNA and CDR2 is YNFKEQ. V shed 0 bases and J shed 0 bases, with 12 bases lying between them. This CDR3 has 16 amino acids. CDR3 sequence reads: CASSQDLDRSSYEQYF. CDR3 nucleotides: TGTGCCAGCAGCCAAGATCTCGACAGAAGCTCCTACGAGCAGTACTTC.

The chain couples TRBV2 to TRBJ1-4; 8 nucleotides line up with TRBD1. This CDR3 has 15 residues. V was pared by 5 bases and J by 4 bases, with 6 bases of the junction left unmatched. CDR1 and CDR2 from the germline V gene are SNHLY and FYNNEI. CDR3: CASSPGQGINEKLFF. CDR3 in DNA: TGTGCCAGCAGTCCTGGACAGGGTATTAATGAAAAACTGTTTTTT.

This chain joins TRBV7-6 and TRBJ2-3; a weak D match, TRBD2 (5 bases). The CDR3 covers 14 residues. Trimming took 1 base from V and 4 from J, leaving 9 bases between them. CDR1 SGHVS and CDR2 FNYEAQ come from the germline V gene. CDR3 coding DNA: TGTGCCAGCAGCTTAGTTTCGGAGGCAGATACGCAGTATTTT. This translates into CASSLVSEADTQYF.

This clone appeared a few times. The chain is built from TRBV28 and TRBJ1-5; D is ambiguous. The germline V gene encodes CDR1 MDHEN and CDR2 SYDVKM. This CDR3 has 12 amino acids. The ends were cut back, 3 bases at V and 5 bases at J, with 5 bases in the middle. CDR3 bases: TGTGCCAGCAGTTTCTTGTATCAGCCCCAGCATTTT. It translates to CASSFLYQPQHF. The variable domain in full, completed from reference TRBV28 and TRBJ1-5, reads DVKVTQSSRYLVKRTGEKVFLECVQDMDHENMFWYRQDPGLGLRLIYFSYDVKMKEKGDIPEGYSVSREKKERFSLILESASTNQTSMYLCASSFLYQPQHFGDGTRLSIL.

The sample holds one count of this clone. The chain links TRBV7-2 to TRBJ2-2, with TRBD1 matching 7 bases. The CDR3 totals 14 residues. The V gene end was trimmed by 4 bases and the J gene end by 7 bases; junction bases not matched to a gene: 6. Per the germline V gene, CDR1 is SGHTA and CDR2 is FQGNSA. CDR3 protein: CASSSRTGLGELFF. The CDR3 DNA follows: TGTGCCAGCAGCTCCAGGACAGGCCTCGGGGAGCTGTTTTTT.

The chain links TRBV29-1 to TRBJ1-4; 8 positions match TRBD1. Germline CDR1 SQVTM, CDR2 ANQGSEA. The junction had 9 bases not matched to a gene; V was cut back by 7 bases and J by 8 bases. This CDR3 region has 13 residues. This chain's CDR3 is CSGSGQGREKLFF. CDR3 DNA sequence: TGCAGCGGGAGTGGACAGGGACGGGAAAAACTGTTTTTT. The whole variable domain, remainder taken from reference TRBV29-1 and TRBJ1-4, is SAVISQKPSRDICQRGTSLTIQCQVDSQVTMMFWYRQQPGQSLTLIATANQGSEATYESGFVIDKFPISRPNLTFSTLTVSNMSPEDSSIYLCSGSGQGREKLFFGSGTQLSVL.

The chain joins TRBV7-6 to TRBJ2-7; 11 bases align to TRBD1. Germline V CDR1 and CDR2: SGHVS, FNYEAQ. After removal of 2 bases from V and 4 bases from J, the junction contained 7 bases not matched to a gene. The CDR3 length is 16 residues. The CDR3, as DNA: TGTGCCAGCAGCTTACGGGTGGGGACAGGGGGATACGAGCAGTACTTC. Residues: CASSLRVGTGGYEQYF.

This rearrangement joins TRBV5-1 to TRBJ2-3; D is perhaps TRBD2 (5 bases). V was pared by 4 bases and J by 2 bases, with 17 bases between. From germline, CDR1 is SGHRS and CDR2 YFSETQ. This CDR3 spans 16 amino acids. The CDR3 loop reads CASSPGVGNPTDTQYF. The DNA of the CDR3 is TGCGCCAGCAGCCCCGGGGTAGGGAACCCCACAGATACGCAGTATTTT.

Only one count was recorded for this clone. V gene TRBV7-9 combines with J gene TRBJ2-3, with D maybe TRBD1 (5 bases). The CDR3 length is 15 residues. From germline, CDR1 is SEHNR and CDR2 FQNEAQ (reference sequence). V dropped 3 bases and J dropped 0 bases, with 10 bases sitting between them. The CDR3 region has the DNA TGTGCCAGCAGCTTTCCAGGGATCAGCACAGATACGCAGTATTTT. It encodes CASSFPGISTDTQYF.

The V and J genes are TRBV7-3 and TRBJ1-1, with D maybe TRBD1 (5 bases). V was cut by 7 bases and J by 1 base, with 16 bases left in between. Germline assignment: CDR1 SGHTA and CDR2 FQGTGA. The length of the CDR3 is 15 residues. The CDR3 region has the DNA TGTGCCAGCACCGCCCCTGGGGGGAAGAACACTGAAGCTTTCTTT. This encodes CASTAPGGKNTEAFF.

This clone came up a few times. The V gene is TRBV7-9, the J gene TRBJ1-4; D is possibly TRBD1 (6 bases). Per the germline V gene, CDR1 is SEHNR and CDR2 is FQNEAQ (reference sequence). V lost 3 bases and J lost 7, with 15 bases in between. The CDR3 sequence is 15 residues long. The CDR3 region has the DNA TGTGCCAGCAGCTTGAACAGGGTAGGGATTGAAAAACTGTTTTTT. This codes for CASSLNRVGIEKLFF.

This clone has a single count. The rearrangement uses TRBV7-3 and TRBJ1-1; the D is unclear. This CDR3 is 13 amino acids long. Trimming removed 3 bases from V and 2 bases from J, with 7 bases in between. Germline loops: CDR1 SGHTA, CDR2 FQGTGA. The CDR3 loop is CASSLRFNTEAFF. Written as DNA, the CDR3 is TGTGCCAGCAGCTTGCGGTTTAACACTGAAGCTTTCTTT.

This chain links TRBV9 with TRBJ2-2; TRBD2 matches at 9 bases. Germline V gene data show CDR1 as SGDLS and CDR2 as YYNGEE. The length of the CDR3 is 16 residues. V shed 0 bases and J 7 bases; nucleotides not matched to a gene: 7. The chain's CDR3 is CASSVAAGGLGGELFF. CDR3 sequence (DNA): TGTGCCAGCAGCGTAGCCGCGGGGGGGCTTGGCGGGGAGCTGTTTTTT. Filled out from reference TRBV9 and TRBJ2-2, the complete variable domain reads DSGVTQTPKHLITATGQRVTLRCSPRSGDLSVYWYQQSLDQGLQFLIQYYNGEERAKGNILERFSAQQFPDLHSELNLSSLELGDSALYFCASSVAAGGLGGELFFGEGSRLTVL.

This sequence joins TRBV9 and TRBJ2-3; 8 bases agree with TRBD1. Germline V CDR1 and CDR2: SGDLS, YYNGEE. The CDR3 consists of 16 residues. The junction had 7 bases not matched to a gene; V was cut back by 0 bases and J by 4 bases. CDR3 nucleotide sequence: TGTGCCAGCAGCGTAGGTGGACAGGGTTTGGCAGATACGCAGTATTTT. Residues: CASSVGGQGLADTQYF.

The rearrangement uses TRBV6-5 and TRBJ2-1; D call uncertain. The V end lost 5 bases, the J end lost 4 bases, and 9 bases lay between the germline ends. CDR1 is MNHEY and CDR2 is SVGAGI in the germline V gene. CDR3 length equals 13 residues. As DNA, the CDR3 is TGTGCCAGCAGTACCGGTCGGTACAATGAGCAGTTCTTC. Amino acids: CASSTGRYNEQFF.

This clone was counted a single time. V usage is TRBV11-1 and J usage is TRBJ2-7, with 10 bases identical to TRBD1. The germline CDR1 and CDR2 sequences are SGHAT and FQDESV (reference sequence). The length of the CDR3 is 15 residues. V lost 5 bases, J lost 7 bases, and 11 bases stayed unmatched. The CDR3 coding sequence is TGTGCCAGCAGCGCCCGGGACAGGGGTTTACATGAGCAGTACTTC. It codes for CASSARDRGLHEQYF.

CDR3 DNA sequence: TGTGCCAGCAGTTATGGGGGGGCGCAGAGTGAAAAACTGTTTTTT. Translating gives CASSYGGAQSEKLFF. The rearrangement joins TRBV28 to TRBJ1-4; tentative D call: TRBD1 (6 bases). Germline CDR1 and CDR2: MDHEN and SYDVKM. Between the trimmed V and J ends, which lost 4 bases and 7 bases, there was a span of 16 bases. CDR3 length: 15 amino acids.